What follows are 5 T cell receptor beta chains derived from one specimen sequenced in a study of vaccination and CD4 T cells after COVID-19. The treatment was: approximately 9-day PBMC culture with coronavirus spike peptide pools or control peptides (ViraFEST assay). Their target antigens are unknown. CD4+ T cells that had been cultured provided DNA sequenced with the Oncomine TCR Beta short-read assay. Each CDR3 protein is one row after TCRdb ran MiXCR on the PCR reads. The repertoire holds around 10,000 distinct CDR3 sequences, under 60% seen once, with 20% to 25% in the top ten. The sequencing input was CD4+ T cells from blood, cultured in vitro. The origin of the receptors is a human donor who had recovered from COVID-19.

V and J are TRBV24-1 and TRBJ2-3; tentatively, D is TRBD2 (5 bases). Germline CDR1 and CDR2: KGHDR and SFDVKD. Trimming pared 5 bases from V and 2 bases from J, leaving 16 bases between. The CDR3 consists of 16 residues. The CDR3 region is CATSVLRRRYTDTQYF. CDR3 bases: TGTGCCACCAGTGTACTGCGCAGGAGGTACACAGATACGCAGTATTTT.

The chain recombines TRBV7-6 with TRBJ2-2, with 9 bases identical to TRBD2. Germline V CDR1 and CDR2: SGHVS, FNYEAQ. Trimming at V came to 1 base and at J to 1 base, leaving 7 bases not matched to a gene. CDR3 length: 18 amino acids. For the CDR3, the DNA is TGTGCCAGCAGCTTAGAAGCGGGGGGTTTCTTGAACACCGGGGAGCTGTTTTTT. It encodes CASSLEAGGFLNTGELFF.

CDR3 amino acids: CASSQFMGGASSYGYTF. In DNA, the CDR3 is TGCGCCAGCAGCCAATTCATGGGGGGAGCGTCCAGCTATGGCTACACCTTC. The chain links TRBV4-1 to TRBJ1-2, with a tentative D call TRBD1 (5 bases). This CDR3 region has 17 residues. Germline V gene data show CDR1 as MGHRA and CDR2 as YSYEKL. Trimming took off 2 bases at V and 4 bases at J, with 20 bases between the two ends.

V usage is TRBV20-1 and J usage is TRBJ1-2; 8 positions match TRBD1. The junction had 3 bases not matched to a gene; V was cut back by 6 bases and J by 6 bases. Germline assignment: CDR1 DFQATT and CDR2 SNEGSKA (reference sequence). The CDR3 contains 11 residues. CDR3 region: CSATGVNGYTF. Here the CDR3 DNA reads TGCAGTGCGACAGGGGTTAATGGCTACACCTTC.

The chain is built from TRBV11-3 and TRBJ2-5; D is perhaps TRBD1 (6 bases). The CDR3 totals 14 residues. Trimming pared 5 bases from V and 2 bases from J, leaving 12 bases between. Germline CDR1 and CDR2: SGHNT and YENEEA. CDR3 coding DNA: TGTGCCAGCAGCCCAGGGGCCTGGCAAGAGACCCAGTACTTC. It specifies CASSPGAWQETQYF.